The subject of this entry is one T cell receptor (beta chain). This entry belongs to a study of blood T cell repertoires in COVID-19. On the study more broadly: Donors in the United States, Italy and Spain gave samples during acute or convalescent COVID-19. In each case, the material was cDNA or gDNA derived from T cells, B-cell-depleted T cells, or PBMCs.

As originally analysed: Using reference gene primer amplification, nucleated cell counts were estimated. Some clones are missing from TCRdb's copy, which holds only in-frame ones; the method was immunoSEQ multiplex PCR. That table is the source of V, J and clone size, and D and trimming were worked out from the DNA. The sample shows a few hundred thousand clones, around 90% of them seen only once. CDR3 length: 16 amino acids. The V segment lost 2 bases and the J segment 6 bases; nucleotides outside the gene matches: 4. Germline V gene lookup returns CDR1 MNHEY and CDR2 SVGAGI. Material for sequencing was peripheral blood. The chain combines TRBV6-5 with TRBJ1-6; 10 bases are a match to TRBD1. This sequence originates from a young man who had recovered from COVID-19. CDR3 sequence: CASSYNWDRGNSPLHF. The CDR3 nucleotides are TGTGCCAGCAGTTACAACTGGGACAGGGGTAATTCACCCCTCCACTTT.